The next 30 T cell receptor beta chains were all read from a single sample in a study of cytomegalovirus exposure and HLA in healthy donors. PCR was performed using 60 Vbeta and 13 Jbeta primers. Profiling relied on immunoSEQ multiplex PCR, and the TCRdb table lists in-frame clones only, not all of them. The sample has about 160,000 clones, 70% to 80% seen once. Sequenced material: PBMCs. Receptors were obtained from a woman in her thirties or forties in good health and CMV-seronegative.

This chain connects TRBV11-2 to TRBJ1-3, with a weak D call TRBD1 (6 bases). In germline, CDR1 is SGHAT, CDR2 FQNNGV. The length of the CDR3 is 15 residues. With 5 bases removed from V and 0 bases from J, the gap between germline ends came to 11 bases. The CDR3 here is CASSAGTNSGNTIYF. The CDR3 coding sequence is TGTGCCAGCAGCGCCGGGACAAACTCTGGAAACACCATATATTTT.

This clone came up a few times. CDR3 residues: CASGTGQGLAEAFF. The CDR3 nucleotides are TGTGCCAGCGGAACGGGACAGGGGCTAGCTGAAGCTTTCTTT. The chain links TRBV2 to TRBJ1-1; TRBD1 aligns across 10 bases. J was trimmed by 6 bases and V by 8 bases; bases with no gene match: 9. The CDR3 has 14 amino acids. Germline CDR1 is SNHLY and CDR2 is FYNNEI.

This clone was seen a handful of times. The chain uses TRBV7-6 and TRBJ2-1; 9 bases fit TRBD2. This CDR3 contains 15 residues. CDR1 SGHVS and CDR2 FNYEAQ come from the germline V gene. V gave up 1 base and J gave up 7 bases; unmatched junction bases: 5. The CDR3 DNA sequence: TGTGCCAGCAGCTTAGGCCTAGCGGGAAGAAATGAGCAGTTCTTC. It is translated as CASSLGLAGRNEQFF.

The chain joins TRBV15 to TRBJ2-5; D is perhaps TRBD2 (5 bases). Germline V lookup: CDR1 LNHNV, CDR2 YYDKDF (reference sequence). V was cut by 0 bases and J by 1 base, with 9 bases left in between. The CDR3 sequence is 15 residues long. CDR3 residues: CATSRDPSGQETQYF. The CDR3, as DNA: TGTGCCACCAGCAGAGATCCGAGCGGCCAAGAGACCCAGTACTTC.

The V gene is TRBV6-5, the J gene TRBJ1-1; 9 bases align to TRBD1. Germline CDR1 and CDR2: MNHEY and SVGAGI. J was trimmed by 10 bases and V by 9 bases; bases with no gene match: 12. This CDR3 contains 13 residues. In DNA, the CDR3 is TGTGCCAGTAGCGTTGTACAGGGGGCGCGAGCTTTCTTT. Translation: CASSVVQGARAFF.

CDR3 coding DNA: TGTGCCAGCAGTGACCCAAGGACAGGAGGATATGGCTACACCTTC. Translated, it gives CASSDPRTGGYGYTF. The chain couples TRBV25-1 to TRBJ1-2; 7 nucleotides match TRBD1. The CDR3 consists of 15 residues. CDR1 is MGHDK and CDR2 is SYGVNS in the germline V gene. Germline trimming cut 3 bases from V and 5 bases from J; bases unmatched to any gene: 9.

This chain joins TRBV5-1 and TRBJ2-2; unclear D gene. CDR1 SGHRS and CDR2 YFSETQ come from the germline V gene. Trimming cost V 2 bases and J 6 bases, with 11 bases left between them. The CDR3 loop spans 14 amino acids. CDR3 amino acids: CASSFLAAAGELFF. CDR3 in DNA: TGCGCCAGCAGCTTTTTGGCGGCCGCCGGGGAGCTGTTTTTT.

This clone was picked up one time. This chain uses TRBV28 with TRBJ2-5, with D tentatively TRBD1 (5 bases). V was pared by 4 bases and J by 1 base, with 13 bases between. This CDR3 contains 15 residues. Germline CDR1 is MDHEN and CDR2 is SYDVKM. CDR3 sequence reads: CASSSVQGPQETQYF. DNA for the CDR3: TGTGCCAGCAGTTCGGTCCAGGGCCCCCAAGAGACCCAGTACTTC.

The V call is TRBV5-1, the J call TRBJ2-5; 8 nucleotides align to TRBD1. This CDR3 comprises 14 residues. Germline CDR1 SGHRS, CDR2 YFSETQ. J gave up 7 bases and V 4 bases, and 9 bases lay outside the gene matches. CDR3 sequence: CASSVDRGEGTQYF. The CDR3 nucleotides read TGCGCCAGCAGCGTCGACAGGGGAGAGGGGACCCAGTACTTC.

The chain has TRBV19 and TRBJ1-5, with TRBD1 matching over 9 bases. The CDR3 runs 16 residues. CDR1 is LNHDA and CDR2 is SQIVND in the germline V gene (reference sequence). V lost 5 bases to trimming and J lost 4 bases; unmatched junction nucleotides: 9. This CDR3 reads CASSAAGTGHNQPQHF. The CDR3 DNA reads TGTGCCAGTAGTGCAGCCGGGACAGGGCATAATCAGCCCCAGCATTTT.

The chain has TRBV11-1 and TRBJ1-1; a weak D match, TRBD1 (5 bases). Germline CDR1 reads SGHAT; CDR2 reads FQDESV (reference sequence). Deletions cut 0 bases from V and 4 bases from J, with 12 bases between. The CDR3 runs 15 residues. The CDR3 sequence is CASSLAVTVGTEAFF. In DNA form, the CDR3 reads TGTGCCAGCAGCTTAGCGGTGACAGTCGGCACTGAAGCTTTCTTT.

This chain links TRBV19 with TRBJ2-3; TRBD1 aligns across 11 bases. CDR1 and CDR2 from the germline V gene are LNHDA and SQIVND (reference sequence). The ends lost 5 bases at V and 5 bases at J; junction bases unmatched: 6. The length of the CDR3 is 15 residues. CDR3: CASSSPGTGGDTQYF. The CDR3 DNA follows: TGTGCCAGTAGTTCCCCTGGGACAGGGGGAGATACGCAGTATTTT.

The chain links TRBV30 to TRBJ1-1; 7 bases map to TRBD1. V shed 1 base, J shed 8 bases, and the junction held 4 bases outside the gene matches. Germline loops: CDR1 GTSNPN, CDR2 SVGIG (reference sequence). This CDR3 region has 12 residues. CDR3 DNA: TGTGCCTGGAGTGCCGACAGGGTGGAAGCTTTCTTT. It encodes CAWSADRVEAFF. The full variable domain, with the rest looked up from reference TRBV30 and TRBJ1-1, is SQTIHQWPATLVQPVGSPLSLECTVEGTSNPNLYWYRQAAGRGLQLLFYSVGIGQISSEVPQNLSASRPQDRQFILSSKKLLLSDSGFYLCAWSADRVEAFFGQGTRLTVV.

This clone was seen a single time. The chain combines TRBV6-1 with TRBJ2-7, with D hard to call. Germline V gene sequence: CDR1 MNHNS, CDR2 SASEGT. Trimming removed 5 bases at V and 7 bases at J, with 9 bases between. The CDR3 spans 11 residues. CDR3 in amino acids: CASSPRVEQYF. Here the CDR3 DNA reads TGTGCCAGCAGTCCTCGCGTAGAGCAGTACTTC.

There are a few counts of this clone. The genes are TRBV5-1 and TRBJ2-7, with 12 bases identical to TRBD2. CDR3 length: 15 amino acids. Germline loops: CDR1 SGHRS, CDR2 YFSETQ. The ends lost 6 bases at V and 1 base at J; junction bases unmatched: 5. The CDR3 region has the DNA TGCGCCAGCAACCGACTAGCGGGAGATTCCTACGAGCAGTACTTC. This sequence encodes CASNRLAGDSYEQYF. Variable domain in full (rest from reference TRBV5-1 and TRBJ2-7): KAGVTQTPRYLIKTRGQQVTLSCSPISGHRSVSWYQQTPGQGLQFLFEYFSETQRNKGNFPGRFSGRQFSNSRSEMNVSTLELGDSALYLCASNRLAGDSYEQYFGPGTRLTVT.

The rearrangement joins TRBV9 to TRBJ2-6, with 9 bases lining up with TRBD1. Germline V gives CDR1 SGDLS, CDR2 YYNGEE. With V trimmed by 4 bases and J by 0 bases, 11 bases remained unmatched. The CDR3 covers 19 residues. CDR3 amino acids: CASSPKIGTGYSGANVLTF. The CDR3 DNA is TGTGCCAGCAGCCCAAAAATCGGGACAGGGTACTCTGGGGCCAACGTCCTGACTTTC.

The gene calls are TRBV13 and TRBJ2-5; D perhaps matches TRBD2 (5 bases). This CDR3 is built from 13 residues. V was clipped by 7 bases and J by 4 bases, with 13 bases between them. CDR1 is PRHDT, CDR2 FYEKMQ, per germline (reference sequence). The CDR3 nucleotides read TGTGCCAGCACCTTTCGAGGGAGAGAGACCCAGTACTTC. The encoded protein is CASTFRGRETQYF.

The chain is built from TRBV30 and TRBJ1-2; 7 bases line up with TRBD1. Germline loops: CDR1 GTSNPN, CDR2 SVGIG (reference sequence). The CDR3 is made up of 13 amino acids. J gave up 8 bases and V 3 bases, and 9 bases lay outside the gene matches. The CDR3 DNA is TGTGCCTGGAGCCTTGGGACAGTAGACGGCTACACCTTC. Protein: CAWSLGTVDGYTF.

J is TRBJ1-5 and V is TRBV18; 9 nucleotides align to TRBD1. Losses at the gene ends were 2 bases for V and 6 bases for J; bases not matched to a gene: 5. The CDR3 length is 15 residues. Germline lookup yields CDR1 KGHSH and CDR2 LQKENI. The CDR3 DNA sequence: TGTGCCAGCTCACCAAGTAACAGGGGGCCTCAGCCCCAGCATTTT. Translation gives CASSPSNRGPQPQHF.

The chain employs TRBV5-5 and TRBJ2-3, with D tentatively TRBD2 (6 bases). CDR1 is SGHKS, CDR2 YYEKEE, per germline (reference sequence). The CDR3 loop spans 11 amino acids. The germline V and J ends were trimmed by 7 bases and 5 bases, with 8 bases remaining between them. The chain's CDR3 is CASVGGDTQYF. The CDR3 nucleotides are TGTGCCAGCGTGGGGGGAGATACGCAGTATTTT.

The chain couples TRBV2 to TRBJ1-2; 7 nucleotides line up with TRBD1. The length of the CDR3 is 15 residues. Germline V gives CDR1 SNHLY, CDR2 FYNNEI. Germline trimming cut 3 bases from V and 5 bases from J; bases unmatched to any gene: 9. The CDR3 spells CASSEGTAPLYGYTF. The CDR3 DNA is TGTGCCAGCAGTGAGGGGACAGCACCCCTTTATGGCTACACCTTC.

This sequence joins TRBV6-1 and TRBJ1-1; 8 bases map to TRBD1. V shed 2 bases and J 6 bases; nucleotides not matched to a gene: 5. Looked up from germline, CDR1 is MNHNS and CDR2 is SASEGT. There are 14 residues in the CDR3. The CDR3 region has the DNA TGTGCCAGCAGTGAATCAGGGGGCGAGCCTGAAGCTTTCTTT. This translates into CASSESGGEPEAFF.

This rearrangement joins TRBV5-1 to TRBJ2-5, with 15 bases fitting TRBD2. The V gene's germline CDR1 is SGHRS and CDR2 YFSETQ. The CDR3 has 15 residues. The V segment lost 5 bases and the J segment 4 bases; nucleotides outside the gene matches: 3. The CDR3: CASSRTSGRGETQYF. For the CDR3, the DNA is TGCGCCAGCAGTCGGACTAGCGGGAGGGGAGAGACCCAGTACTTC.

The rearrangement joins TRBV6-5 to TRBJ1-4; D remains unclear. The CDR3 sequence is 13 residues long. CDR1 is MNHEY, CDR2 SVGAGI, per germline. V lost 0 bases, J lost 7 bases, and 6 bases lay in between. CDR3 sequence (DNA): TGTGCCAGCAGTTACTCGAGGTCTGAAAAACTGTTTTTT. Translated: CASSYSRSEKLFF.

The count of this clone is one. The chain recombines TRBV11-2 with TRBJ2-1; 11 positions match TRBD2. The junction had 6 bases not matched to a gene; V was cut back by 4 bases and J by 7 bases. CDR3 length: 15 residues. Per the germline V gene, CDR1 is SGHAT and CDR2 is FQNNGV. Here the CDR3 DNA reads TGTGCCAGCAGCTCCCGACTAGCGGGACGGAATGAGCAGTTCTTC. Amino acid sequence: CASSSRLAGRNEQFF. Full variable domain (outside the CDR3, taken from reference TRBV11-2 and TRBJ2-1): EAGVAQSPRYKIIEKRQSVAFWCNPISGHATLYWYQQILGQGPKLLIQFQNNGVVDDSQLPKDRFSAERLKGVDSTLKIQPAKLEDSAVYLCASSSRLAGRNEQFFGPGTRLTVL.

J is TRBJ2-1 and V is TRBV6-1, with TRBD2 matching 13 bases. V lost 3 bases, J lost 5 bases, and 4 bases stayed unmatched. CDR1 is MNHNS and CDR2 is SASEGT in the germline V gene. This CDR3 has 16 amino acids. CDR3 sequence (DNA): TGTGCCAGCAGTGACCACGGGACTAGCGGGAACAATGAGCAGTTCTTC. This codes for CASSDHGTSGNNEQFF.

The sample holds one count of this clone. V and J are TRBV11-3 and TRBJ2-5, with TRBD1 as a possible D gene (5 bases). V was pared by 2 bases and J by 0 bases, with 10 bases between. Germline V gene sequence: CDR1 SGHNT, CDR2 YENEEA. The CDR3 runs to 15 residues. This CDR3 is CASSLLTDHQETQYF. The CDR3 bases are TGTGCCAGCAGCTTATTGACAGATCACCAAGAGACCCAGTACTTC.

The chain employs TRBV27 and TRBJ2-6, with TRBD1 as a possible D gene (6 bases). Germline-derived CDR1 and CDR2 are MNHEY and SMNVEV (reference sequence). The CDR3 consists of 16 residues. The germline V and J ends were trimmed by 6 bases and 0 bases, with 12 bases remaining between them. In nucleotides, the CDR3 is TGTGCCAGCAGGGGCACAGGGCTCTCTGGGGCCAACGTCCTGACTTTC. Its translation: CASRGTGLSGANVLTF.

The rearrangement links TRBV27 to TRBJ1-1; D is undetermined. CDR3 size: 14 residues. V lost 7 bases to trimming and J lost 5 bases, with 17 bases between them. Germline CDR1 reads MNHEY; CDR2 reads SMNVEV (reference sequence). The CDR3: CASTPTWGGTEAFF. DNA for the CDR3: TGTGCCAGCACCCCAACCTGGGGAGGTACTGAAGCTTTCTTT.

This rearrangement joins TRBV30 to TRBJ2-3, with TRBD2 identical over 7 bases. This CDR3 spans 12 amino acids. With V trimmed by 2 bases and J by 8 bases, 4 bases remained unmatched. Germline V gene lookup returns CDR1 GTSNPN and CDR2 SVGIG (reference sequence). This chain's CDR3 is CAWSPGEGTQYF. CDR3 DNA sequence: TGTGCCTGGAGTCCGGGGGAGGGTACGCAGTATTTT.